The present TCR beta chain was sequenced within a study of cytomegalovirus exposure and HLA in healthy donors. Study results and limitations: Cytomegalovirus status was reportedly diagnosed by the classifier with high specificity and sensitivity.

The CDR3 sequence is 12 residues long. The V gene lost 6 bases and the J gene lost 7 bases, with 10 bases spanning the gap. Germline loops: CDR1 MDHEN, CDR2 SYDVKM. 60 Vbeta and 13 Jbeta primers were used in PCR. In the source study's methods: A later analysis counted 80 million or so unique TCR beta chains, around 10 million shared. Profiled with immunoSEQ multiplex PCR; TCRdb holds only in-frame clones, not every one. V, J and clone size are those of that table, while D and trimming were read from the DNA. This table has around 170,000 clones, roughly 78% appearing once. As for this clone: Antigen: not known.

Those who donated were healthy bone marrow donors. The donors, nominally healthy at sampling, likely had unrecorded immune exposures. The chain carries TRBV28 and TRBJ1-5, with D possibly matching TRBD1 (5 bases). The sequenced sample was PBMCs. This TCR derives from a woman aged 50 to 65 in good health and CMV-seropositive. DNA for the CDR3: TGTGCCAGCAGACGTTGGGGCCAGCCCCAGCATTTT. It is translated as CASRRWGQPQHF.